This is a list of T cell receptor beta chains from one sample in a study of regulatory T cells in long-lasting Graves disease. MiXCR, applied by TCRdb to the multiplex PCR reads, yields one record per CDR3 protein. The sample lists a few hundred thousand distinct CDR3 sequences, around 23% occurring once. This specimen was peripheral blood mononuclear cells (PBMCs), taken when the disease was refractory, from a patient treated with antithyroid drugs. The receptor source for this set is a woman in her thirties or forties with Graves disease. Both conserved end residues are part of each CDR3. A D gene is named only where the DNA matches it firmly. Some rows mark clone size as missing; the rest say once, few, many or name a class of expanded clone.

j_call v_call d_call clone_size cdr3_nt cdr3_aa
TRBJ2-3 TRBV11-2 TRBD2 NA TGTGCCAGCAGCTTAGTAGTAGCGGGAGGCCGCTCCCCGCGTGATACGCAGTATTTT CASSLVVAGGRSPRDTQYF
TRBJ2-2 TRBV28 NA many TGTGCCAGCAGTCCCCAGGGGGGATACACCGGGGAGCTGTTTTTT CASSPQGGYTGELFF
TRBJ2-7 TRBV5-1 NA NA TGCGCCAGCAGCTTGGCTTTAGGCCTGGCCTACGAGCAGTACTTC CASSLALGLAYEQYF
TRBJ2-7 TRBV20-1 TRBD2 many TGCAGTGCTAGACGACTAGCGGGAGTAAGCGAGCAGTACTTC CSARRLAGVSEQYF
TRBJ2-3 TRBV28 TRBD1 few TGTGCCAGCAGCAACAGGGGGCCGGGTACGCAGTATTTT CASSNRGPGTQYF
TRBJ1-2 TRBV7-9 NA few TGTGCCAGCAGGCGTCCCACTGGGGGGAGGAACTATGGCTACACCTTC CASRRPTGGRNYGYTF
TRBJ1-2 TRBV10-3 NA NA TGTGCCATCGCGCCCCGCGAGTTAGGTCTAAGAGGCTACACCTTC CAIAPRELGLRGYTF
TRBJ1-4 TRBV7-9 NA NA TGTGCCAACAGCTCCTTTGACAGCAATGAAAAACTGTTTTTT CANSSFDSNEKLFF
TRBJ2-3 TRBV20-1 TRBD2 once TGCAGTGCTAGATCCACTAGCGGGAGGGCAGATACGCAGTATTTT CSARSTSGRADTQYF
TRBJ2-5 TRBV20-1 NA many TGCAGTGCTAGGGGTGATCGGGCAACCCAAGAGACCCAGTACTTC CSARGDRATQETQYF
TRBJ1-2 TRBV27 NA NA TGTGCCAGCAGCCCTAACGGACTCTATGGCTACACCTTC CASSPNGLYGYTF
TRBJ2-2 TRBV28 NA many TGTGCCAGCAGACCCGCCTGGAACACCGGGGAGCTGTTTTTT CASRPAWNTGELFF
TRBJ2-7 TRBV28 TRBD1 many TGTGCCAGCAGTACACAGGGGAAGGGCTACGAGCAGTACTTC CASSTQGKGYEQYF
TRBJ1-2 TRBV29-1 NA once TGCAGCGTTGACGGCAAGGGTGGCCTCTACTATGGCTACACCTTC CSVDGKGGLYYGYTF
TRBJ1-4 TRBV28 NA many TGTGCCAGCAGTTTCCCGTACAGGCCCTCCAATGAAAAACTGTTTTTT CASSFPYRPSNEKLFF
TRBJ2-3 TRBV11-2 NA NA TGTGCCCAGGGGAGAGATACGCAGTATTTT CAQGRDTQYF
TRBJ1-2 TRBV7-9 NA few TGTGCCAGCAGCTTAGGAGGTTTTGGCTATGGCTACACCTTC CASSLGGFGYGYTF
TRBJ2-2 TRBV20-1 NA few TGCAGTGCTAGCCTACTGATTAACACCGGGGAGCTGTTTTTT CSASLLINTGELFF
TRBJ1-4 TRBV2 TRBD1 many TGTGCCAGCAACAGGGGCGGTGAAAAACTGTTTTTT CASNRGGEKLFF
TRBJ2-7 TRBV5-1 TRBD1 many TGCGCCAGCAGCTTAGAACCGGGACAGGGGACCGAGCAGTACTTC CASSLEPGQGTEQYF
TRBJ2-7 TRBV9 TRBD2 NA TGTGCCAGCAGCGTAGCCACGGGGACTAGCGGGAGTAACGAGCAGTACTTC CASSVATGTSGSNEQYF
TRBJ1-3 TRBV27 NA NA TGTGCCAGCAGTTCTCTTTCTGGAAACACCATATATTTT CASSSLSGNTIYF
TRBJ2-2 TRBV29-1 TRBD2 few TGCAGCGCGGCGGCGGGAGGGGGGCTTGGCGGGGAGCTGTTTTTT CSAAAGGGLGGELFF
TRBJ2-5 TRBV15 NA many TGTGCCACCAGCACCTCCCCAGGGGCTGGCGAGACCCAGTACTTC CATSTSPGAGETQYF
TRBJ2-5 TRBV2 NA many TGTGCCAGCAGGGAGGCAGAGACCCAGTACTTC CASREAETQYF